This T cell receptor beta chain was identified during a study of tumor-infiltrating lymphocytes in oesophageal squamous cell carcinoma. This clonotype was recorded a few times. This CDR3 contains 15 residues. CDR1 and CDR2 (germline): SEHNR, FQNEAQ (reference sequence). V was clipped by 7 bases and J by 1 base, with 14 bases between them. One entry per CDR3 protein results from TCRdb running MiXCR on the PCR reads. This table has 15,000 or so distinct CDR3 sequences, less than 50% appearing once. This rearrangement joins TRBV7-9 to TRBJ2-1, with D perhaps TRBD2 (7 bases). The receptor was derived from a female donor with esophageal squamous cell carcinoma. The source material was normal esophageal tissue next to the tumor. DNA of the CDR3: TGTGCCAGCATCCTGAAGGGGGGGTCCTACAATGAGCAGTTCTTC. It specifies CASILKGGSYNEQFF.